A single sample gave rise to the 21 T cell receptor beta chains below, sequenced in a study of T cells in tuberculosis. The time point is: new active TB diagnosis, blood taken before or within 7 days of starting treatment. Repertoires were generated with immunoSEQ multiplex PCR, while TCRdb's copy carries only in-frame clones and drops some. The sample consists of tens of thousands of clones, 92% of them appearing once. Sequences were derived from PBMCs, sampled at tuberculosis diagnosis. The receptors originated from an adult with tuberculosis. Some clones in this sample may be carry-over from other donors' samples.

The gene calls are TRBV9 and TRBJ2-7; 7 bases align to TRBD2. From germline, CDR1 is SGDLS and CDR2 YYNGEE. The CDR3 has 14 residues. The V segment lost 7 bases and the J segment 2 bases; nucleotides outside the gene matches: 9. CDR3 sequence (DNA): TGTGCCAGCTCCAAGGGGACTAAAACCTACGAGCAGTACTTC. This gives the protein CASSKGTKTYEQYF. Full variable domain (missing parts from reference TRBV9 and TRBJ2-7): DSGVTQTPKHLITATGQRVTLRCSPRSGDLSVYWYQQSLDQGLQFLIQYYNGEERAKGNILERFSAQQFPDLHSELNLSSLELGDSALYFCASSKGTKTYEQYFGPGTRLTVT.

DNA for the CDR3: TGCGCCAGCAGCTACTCGTTAATTGGGCTCCTGGACACTGAAGCTTTCTTT. Amino acids: CASSYSLIGLLDTEAFF. V usage is TRBV5-1 and J usage is TRBJ1-1; no firm D call. Between the trimmed V and J ends, which lost 3 bases and 3 bases, there was a span of 21 bases. The CDR3 totals 17 residues. Germline V gene lookup returns CDR1 SGHRS and CDR2 YFSETQ.

The chain employs TRBV19 and TRBJ1-4; possibly TRBD1 for D (6 bases). This CDR3 has 17 residues. The germline CDR1 and CDR2 sequences are LNHDA and SQIVND (reference sequence). The germline V and J ends were trimmed by 4 bases and 0 bases, with 15 bases remaining between them. The CDR3 sequence is CASSTVWGRPTNEKLFF. CDR3 in DNA: TGTGCCAGTAGTACGGTCTGGGGGCGACCAACTAATGAAAAACTGTTTTTT.

V usage is TRBV9 and J usage is TRBJ1-2; TRBD1 agrees at 10 bases. The length of the CDR3 is 16 residues. Germline assignment: CDR1 SGDLS and CDR2 YYNGEE. After removal of 2 bases from V and 5 bases from J, the junction contained 9 bases not matched to a gene. CDR3 coding DNA: TGTGCCAGCAGCGTCGGACAGGGGGAGCGGTGGTATGGCTACACCTTC. Translation: CASSVGQGERWYGYTF.

V and J are TRBV2 and TRBJ2-2, with a weak D call TRBD2 (6 bases). There are 16 residues in the CDR3. CDR1 and CDR2 (germline): SNHLY, FYNNEI. Between the trimmed V and J ends, which lost 5 bases and 1 base, there was a span of 14 bases. CDR3 in DNA: TGTGCCAGCAGTCCCGGGGGTGGGATGAACACCGGGGAGCTGTTTTTT. Its translation is CASSPGGGMNTGELFF.

The genes are TRBV15 and TRBJ1-5; 9 bases are a match to TRBD1. Losses at the gene ends were 5 bases for V and 5 bases for J; bases not matched to a gene: 7. The CDR3 runs to 15 residues. In germline, CDR1 is LNHNV, CDR2 YYDKDF (reference sequence). The CDR3 nucleotides are TGTGCCACCAGCGACACGGACAGGGGTTATCAGCCCCAGCATTTT. Translation: CATSDTDRGYQPQHF.

The rearrangement joins TRBV19 to TRBJ1-6; TRBD1 aligns across 10 bases. Germline V lookup: CDR1 LNHDA, CDR2 SQIVND (reference sequence). V shed 5 bases and J 7 bases; nucleotides not matched to a gene: 5. This CDR3 comprises 15 residues. This chain's CDR3 is CASSYWGQGNSPLHF. The CDR3 DNA sequence: TGTGCCAGTAGTTACTGGGGACAGGGGAATTCACCCCTCCACTTT.

V and J are TRBV11-3 and TRBJ2-2, with a tentative D call TRBD1 (6 bases). Trimming stripped 6 bases from V and 2 bases from J, with 10 bases between. Per germline, CDR1 SGHNT and CDR2 YENEEA. The CDR3 loop spans 14 amino acids. CDR3: CASRRGHNTGELFF. Written as DNA, the CDR3 is TGTGCCAGCAGACGGGGACATAACACCGGGGAGCTGTTTTTT.

This clone came up once. This chain connects TRBV4-1 to TRBJ1-5, with no clear D. The germline CDR1 and CDR2 sequences are MGHRA and YSYEKL. There are 17 residues in the CDR3. The germline V and J ends were trimmed by 1 base and 0 bases, with 13 bases remaining between them. CDR3 amino acids: CASSQAVLPISNQPQHF. Here the CDR3 DNA reads TGCGCCAGCAGCCAAGCGGTCTTGCCGATTAGCAATCAGCCCCAGCATTTT.

V usage is TRBV5-1 and J usage is TRBJ2-2, with TRBD1 identical over 7 bases. V was pared by 0 bases and J by 5 bases, with 4 bases of the junction left unmatched. The CDR3 consists of 15 residues. Looked up from germline, CDR1 is SGHRS and CDR2 is YFSETQ. The CDR3 nucleotides are TGCGCCAGCAGCTTGGGAGGGGGCGATACCGGGGAGCTGTTTTTT. It specifies CASSLGGGDTGELFF.

This clone was detected only a few times. The rearrangement joins TRBV4-1 to TRBJ1-1, with 8 bases identical to TRBD1. V shed 0 bases, J shed 1 base, and the junction held 1 base outside the gene matches. CDR1 and CDR2 (germline): MGHRA, YSYEKL. This CDR3 region has 15 residues. CDR3 residues: CASSQEDRANTEAFF. The CDR3 bases are TGCGCCAGCAGCCAAGAGGACAGGGCGAACACTGAAGCTTTCTTT.

This clone was detected only once. The chain is built from TRBV20-1 and TRBJ1-2, with D possibly TRBD1 on 5 matching bases. Germline V gives CDR1 DFQATT, CDR2 SNEGSKA (reference sequence). The V end was cut by 5 bases, the J end by 8 bases, with 12 bases between. The length of the CDR3 is 11 residues. The CDR3 DNA is TGCAGTGCTGGGGCGGGGGGAGGCTACACCTTC. It specifies CSAGAGGGYTF.

V usage is TRBV30 and J usage is TRBJ1-1, with 8 bases aligning to TRBD1. The CDR3 contains 12 residues. The V gene end was trimmed by 5 bases and the J gene end by 1 base; junction bases not matched to a gene: 0. Germline CDR1 is GTSNPN and CDR2 is SVGIG (reference sequence). The CDR3 DNA sequence: TGTGCCTGGGACAGGGGGAACACTGAAGCTTTCTTT. Amino acids: CAWDRGNTEAFF.

This sequence joins TRBV5-1 and TRBJ1-2; D is unresolved. The germline CDR1 and CDR2 sequences are SGHRS and YFSETQ. Trimming pared 0 bases from V and 8 bases from J, leaving 23 bases between. This CDR3 spans 17 amino acids. CDR3 coding DNA: TGCGCCAGCAGCTTGGCCCGAACAGAAAACAACGGCTACGGCTACACCTTC. Translated: CASSLARTENNGYGYTF.

The chain joins TRBV10-3 to TRBJ1-2, with 7 bases lining up with TRBD1. Germline assignment: CDR1 ENHRY and CDR2 SYGVKD. The CDR3 covers 13 residues. V shed 4 bases and J 1 base; nucleotides not matched to a gene: 0. The CDR3 reads CAISGQGNYGYTF. In DNA form, the CDR3 reads TGTGCCATCAGTGGACAGGGTAACTATGGCTACACCTTC.

The chain combines TRBV29-1 with TRBJ2-2, with 10 positions matching TRBD1. CDR1 SQVTM and CDR2 ANQGSEA come from the germline V gene. CDR3 length: 13 amino acids. Trimming removed 6 bases from V and 4 bases from J; junction bases left unmatched: 2. The CDR3 sequence: CSVGDRGTGELFF. CDR3 in DNA: TGCAGCGTCGGGGACAGGGGCACCGGGGAGCTGTTTTTT.

This chain links TRBV7-2 with TRBJ2-2; D call uncertain. V shed 5 bases and J shed 2 bases, with 9 bases lying between them. The CDR3 contains 14 residues. The germline V gene has CDR1 SGHTA and CDR2 FQGNSA. This chain's CDR3 is CASSIATNTGELFF. The CDR3 DNA is TGTGCCAGCAGCATCGCGACAAACACCGGGGAGCTGTTTTTT. Filled out from reference TRBV7-2 and TRBJ2-2, the complete variable domain reads GAGVSQSPSNKVTEKGKDVELRCDPISGHTALYWYRQSLGQGLEFLIYFQGNSAPDKSGLPSDRFSAERTGGSVSTLTIQRTQQEDSAVYLCASSIATNTGELFFGEGSRLTVL.

J is TRBJ1-2 and V is TRBV18, with 7 bases fitting TRBD1. CDR3 length equals 16 residues. Germline V gene data show CDR1 as KGHSH and CDR2 as LQKENI. Trimming cost V 3 bases and J 1 base; bases outside gene matches: 8. For the CDR3, the DNA is TGTGCCAGCTCACCCGCGGACAGGAACCTTAACTATGGCTACACCTTC. This sequence encodes CASSPADRNLNYGYTF.

The J gene is TRBJ1-3, the V gene TRBV6-6, with TRBD1 identical over 10 bases. Germline V CDR1 and CDR2: MNHNY, SVGAGI (reference sequence). The CDR3 runs 13 residues. V lost 6 bases and J lost 6; bases outside the gene matches: 2. The CDR3 sequence: CASRGQGTNTIYF. The CDR3 DNA follows: TGTGCCAGCAGGGGACAGGGGACAAACACCATATATTTT.

This rearrangement joins TRBV28 to TRBJ1-2, with TRBD1 identical over 9 bases. Germline values: CDR1 MDHEN, CDR2 SYDVKM. V was clipped by 5 bases and J by 0 bases; unmatched bases: 10. The CDR3 covers 17 residues. The DNA of the CDR3 is TGTGCCAGCAGTGTGACCGGGACAGGGCCAGCTAACTATGGCTACACCTTC. It codes for CASSVTGTGPANYGYTF.

The CDR3 DNA sequence: TGTGCCAGCAGTGTCCAGGGGGCGGTAGCAACTGAAGCTTTCTTT. It yields the protein CASSVQGAVATEAFF. The chain uses TRBV6-1 and TRBJ1-1, with 8 bases aligning to TRBD1. V lost 4 bases to trimming and J lost 5 bases; unmatched junction nucleotides: 9. The CDR3 consists of 15 residues. CDR1 is MNHNS and CDR2 is SASEGT in the germline V gene.